This TCR beta chain was retrieved from a study of OX40 agonist ivuxolimab in advanced cancers. Whole-study findings and limits: CD8+ T cells (on average) carried more expanded clones than CD4+ T cells. Individuals who were partial responders at 0.1-3.0 mg/kg had clonal expansion that ranked among the lowest.

The repertoire was sequenced with immunoSEQ multiplex PCR; TCRdb's copy has only in-frame clones and lacks some. Of tens of thousands of clones listed, more than 80% were seen once; the top ten hold approximately 10%. Remarks on this clone: Antigen specificity is unknown.

The CDR3 contains 13 residues. Germline-derived CDR1 and CDR2 are SGHTA and FQGTGA. Trimming took 5 bases from V and 7 from J, leaving 13 bases between them. This specimen was CD4+ or CD8+ T cells sorted from blood, taken in a trial of the OX40 agonist ivuxolimab. The TCR was taken from an adult with an advanced solid tumor such as melanoma, head and neck, liver or kidney cancer. The chain combines TRBV7-3 with TRBJ2-3; no clear D. CDR3 DNA sequence: TGTGCCAGCAGCCCGCTGGCTAGTCATACGCAGTATTTT. Its protein product is CASSPLASHTQYF.